One sample yielded the 4 T cell receptor beta chains listed below, sequenced in a study of blood T cell repertoires in COVID-19. Profiling relied on immunoSEQ multiplex PCR, and the TCRdb table lists in-frame clones only, not all of them. Among hundreds of thousands of clones listed, roughly three quarters were seen once. Sequencing was performed on peripheral blood. Receptor source: a woman aged 40 to 49 with active or convalescent COVID-19.

V gene TRBV10-3 combines with J gene TRBJ1-3; D is perhaps TRBD1 (5 bases). The CDR3 has 15 amino acids. Trimming stripped 3 bases from V and 0 bases from J, with 9 bases between. CDR1 and CDR2 (germline): ENHRY, SYGVKD. The CDR3 loop reads CAISEKGISGNTIYF. The CDR3 bases are TGTGCCATCAGTGAAAAGGGGATCTCTGGAAACACCATATATTTT.

V gene TRBV19 combines with J gene TRBJ2-5; weak D call: TRBD2 (5 bases). The CDR3 totals 13 residues. Deletions cut 7 bases from V and 1 base from J, with 10 bases between. Germline CDR1 is LNHDA and CDR2 is SQIVND (reference sequence). The CDR3 coding sequence is TGTGCCAGTAAGGTAGCGACCCAAGAGACCCAGTACTTC. Its translation: CASKVATQETQYF.

The rearrangement uses TRBV28 and TRBJ2-7, with unresolved D. Trimming pared 9 bases from V and 1 base from J, leaving 16 bases between. The CDR3 loop spans 14 amino acids. Per germline, CDR1 MDHEN and CDR2 SYDVKM. The CDR3 sequence: CASLQLPRSYEQYV. DNA of the CDR3: TGTGCCAGTTTACAACTACCCCGATCCTACGAGCAGTACGTC.

This clone appeared a few times. The V gene is TRBV11-2, the J gene TRBJ2-2, with 9 nucleotides matching TRBD1. The CDR3 covers 15 residues. Germline values: CDR1 SGHAT, CDR2 FQNNGV. The V and J ends lost 5 bases and 4 bases, in that order; junction bases with no gene match: 5. The CDR3 DNA sequence: TGTGCCAGCAGCCAAGGGACAGGGCGCACCGGGGAGCTGTTTTTT. Translating gives CASSQGTGRTGELFF.